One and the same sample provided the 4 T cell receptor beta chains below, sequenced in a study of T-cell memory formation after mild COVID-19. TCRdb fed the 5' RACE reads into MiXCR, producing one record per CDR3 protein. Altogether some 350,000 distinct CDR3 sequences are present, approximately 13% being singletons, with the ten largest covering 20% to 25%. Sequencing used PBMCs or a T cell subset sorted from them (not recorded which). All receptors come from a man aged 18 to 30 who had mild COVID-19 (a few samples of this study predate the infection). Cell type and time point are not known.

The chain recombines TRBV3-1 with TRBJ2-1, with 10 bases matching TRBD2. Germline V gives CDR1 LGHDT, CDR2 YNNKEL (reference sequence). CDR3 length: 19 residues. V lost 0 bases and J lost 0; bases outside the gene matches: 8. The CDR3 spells CASSQDFTGLAASYNEQFF. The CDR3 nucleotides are TGTGCCAGCAGCCAAGACTTCACAGGACTAGCGGCCTCCTACAATGAGCAGTTCTTC.

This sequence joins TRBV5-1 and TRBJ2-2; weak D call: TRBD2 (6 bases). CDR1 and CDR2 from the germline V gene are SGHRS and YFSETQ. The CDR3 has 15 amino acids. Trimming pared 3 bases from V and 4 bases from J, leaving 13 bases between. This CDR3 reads CASSWRQGGTGELFF. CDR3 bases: TGCGCCAGCAGCTGGAGGCAGGGAGGCACCGGGGAGCTGTTTTTT. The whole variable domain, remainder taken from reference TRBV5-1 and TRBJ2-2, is KAGVTQTPRYLIKTRGQQVTLSCSPISGHRSVSWYQQTPGQGLQFLFEYFSETQRNKGNFPGRFSGRQFSNSRSEMNVSTLELGDSALYLCASSWRQGGTGELFFGEGSRLTVL.

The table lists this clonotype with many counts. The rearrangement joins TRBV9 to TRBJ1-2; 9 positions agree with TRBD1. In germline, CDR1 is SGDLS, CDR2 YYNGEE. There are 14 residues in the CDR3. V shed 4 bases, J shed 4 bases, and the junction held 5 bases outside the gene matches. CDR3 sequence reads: CASSPGQGPYGYTF. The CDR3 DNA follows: TGTGCCAGCAGCCCAGGACAGGGGCCCTATGGCTACACCTTC.

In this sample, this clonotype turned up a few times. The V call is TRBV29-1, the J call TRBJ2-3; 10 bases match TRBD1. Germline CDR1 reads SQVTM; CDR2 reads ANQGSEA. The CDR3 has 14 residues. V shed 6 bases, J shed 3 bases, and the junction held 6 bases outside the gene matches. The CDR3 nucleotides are TGCAGCGTGGAACCGGGACAGGGGACAGATACGCAGTATTTT. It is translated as CSVEPGQGTDTQYF.